The 7 T cell receptor beta chains in this list originate from one sample, sequenced in a study of control samples from healthy donors and cancer patients. Method: immunoSEQ multiplex PCR; TCRdb's copy keeps in-frame clones and lacks some. The repertoire has about 5,600 clones, around four fifths of them found once; the top ten carry 7.1%. Sequenced material: formalin-fixed, paraffin-embedded tissue. These receptors all come from a female donor with lung cancer.

The count of this clone is one. This chain uses TRBV28 with TRBJ1-1; D is unresolved. CDR1 is MDHEN and CDR2 is SYDVKM in the germline V gene. The CDR3 loop spans 15 amino acids. V was trimmed by 5 bases and J by 5 bases, leaving 18 bases between them. CDR3 coding DNA: TGTGCCAGCAGTCCGCCAGTAGGGTCATCTACTGAAGCTTTCTTT. It is translated as CASSPPVGSSTEAFF.

The CDR3 region has the DNA TGTGCCACCAGCAGGAACCGGGACAGCTATGGCTACACCTTC. It is translated as CATSRNRDSYGYTF. The gene calls are TRBV15 and TRBJ1-2, with 7 nucleotides matching TRBD1. V lost 3 bases to trimming and J lost 4 bases; unmatched junction nucleotides: 5. The CDR3 is 14 residues long. Germline V gene lookup returns CDR1 LNHNV and CDR2 YYDKDF (reference sequence).

The chain has TRBV11-2 and TRBJ2-7; 10 bases align to TRBD2. Per germline, CDR1 SGHAT and CDR2 FQNNGV. The CDR3 covers 18 residues. J was trimmed by 7 bases and V by 5 bases; bases with no gene match: 20. The CDR3, as DNA: TGTGCCAGCAGCCCGGGGCCTAGCGGGAGAGATGTTCTACGGGAGCAGTACTTC. Residues: CASSPGPSGRDVLREQYF.

About this clone: Compared with germline, one end of the junction differs, possibly owing to a read error. The gene calls are TRBV7-7 and TRBJ2-3; 10 positions match TRBD1. This CDR3 contains 16 residues. Germline-derived CDR1 and CDR2 are SSHAT and FNYEAQ (reference sequence). CDR3 loop: CASSRAGTGGTDTQYF. In DNA form, the CDR3 reads TGTGCTAGCAGCCGAGCCGGGACAGGGGGCACAGATACGCAGTATTTT.

This clone was seen only a few times. At the DNA level, this CDR3 is encoded by other sequences in the same sample as well. V gene TRBV5-1 combines with J gene TRBJ2-7, with D unclear. Trimming pared 3 bases from V and 2 bases from J, leaving 9 bases between. CDR3 length equals 13 residues. Germline assignment: CDR1 SGHRS and CDR2 YFSETQ. CDR3 sequence: CASSSGWTYEQYF. The CDR3 DNA reads TGCGCCAGCAGCTCCGGGTGGACCTACGAGCAGTACTTC.

This chain links TRBV12-2 with TRBJ2-1; the table calls TRBD2, which could not be checked here. TRBV12-2 is designated a pseudogene. This CDR3 has 15 amino acids. In nucleotides, the CDR3 is TGTGCAAGTCGCTTACCGGGGAGTCCCGGTAATGAGCAGTTCTTC. Protein: CASRLPGSPGNEQFF.

The chain uses TRBV7-8 and TRBJ2-1; TRBD2 aligns across 12 bases. The germline V gene has CDR1 SGHVS and CDR2 FQNEAQ. Trimming removed 1 base from V and 7 bases from J; junction bases left unmatched: 2. CDR3 length: 15 residues. The CDR3 is CASSLVLAGGNEQFF. The CDR3, as DNA: TGTGCCAGCAGCTTAGTCCTAGCGGGGGGGAATGAGCAGTTCTTC. Based on the CDR3 plus reference TRBV7-8 and TRBJ2-1, the full variable domain is GAGVSQSPRYKVAKRGQDVALRCDPISGHVSLFWYQQALGQGPEFLTYFQNEAQLDKSGLPSDRFFAERPEGSVSTLKIQRTQQEDSAVYLCASSLVLAGGNEQFFGPGTRLTVL.